Following are 7 T cell receptor beta chains from one sample sequenced in a study of cytomegalovirus exposure and HLA in healthy donors. It was with 60 Vbeta and 13 Jbeta primers that the PCR ran. The protocol was immunoSEQ multiplex PCR, while the TCRdb copy is restricted to in-frame clones and leaves out a portion. The profile shows about 150,000 clones, 70% to 80% of them singletons. What was sequenced was PBMCs. All receptors derive from a woman in her thirties or forties in good health and CMV-seronegative.

J is TRBJ2-1 and V is TRBV7-9, with 11 bases that match TRBD2. Germline-derived CDR1 and CDR2 are SEHNR and FQNEAQ (reference sequence). CDR3 length equals 14 residues. J gave up 4 bases and V 7 bases, and 3 bases lay outside the gene matches. The CDR3 DNA reads TGTGCCAGCACAGGACTAGCGGGTTACAATGAGCAGTTCTTC. As protein: CASTGLAGYNEQFF.

This rearrangement joins TRBV13 to TRBJ2-7; 7 nucleotides agree with TRBD2. This CDR3 is 18 amino acids long. The V segment lost 5 bases and the J segment 5 bases; nucleotides outside the gene matches: 21. Germline CDR1 is PRHDT and CDR2 is FYEKMQ (reference sequence). CDR3 DNA: TGTGCCAGCAGCCCGATATCTAGTGGGGGGGACGGGAGAGACGAGCAGTACTTC. Protein product: CASSPISSGGDGRDEQYF.

As DNA, the CDR3 is TGTGCCAGCAGTCCCGGGATTGAGTACTACGAGCAGTACTTC. This sequence encodes CASSPGIEYYEQYF. This chain connects TRBV6-5 to TRBJ2-7, with D possibly matching TRBD2 (5 bases). Per the germline V gene, CDR1 is MNHEY and CDR2 is SVGAGI. This CDR3 is built from 14 residues. The germline V and J ends were trimmed by 5 bases and 3 bases, with 14 bases remaining between them.

This clone turned up a few times. The V and J genes are TRBV10-3 and TRBJ2-7; 16 bases map to TRBD2. J lost 2 bases, V lost 4 bases, and 20 bases had no gene match. The CDR3 runs 22 residues. Germline V gives CDR1 ENHRY, CDR2 SYGVKD. The CDR3 region is CAISVALNLGLAGGPHPYEQYF. The CDR3 DNA reads TGTGCCATCAGTGTTGCCCTCAACCTGGGACTAGCGGGAGGGCCTCATCCCTACGAGCAGTACTTC.

The chain joins TRBV6-1 to TRBJ1-1; tentative D call: TRBD1 (5 bases). The CDR3 loop spans 14 amino acids. The V gene lost 2 bases and the J gene lost 4 bases, with 11 bases spanning the gap. Germline CDR1 is MNHNS and CDR2 is SASEGT. The CDR3 DNA reads TGTGCCAGCAGTGAACGGAGGGGCGCCACTGAAGCTTTCTTT. Its protein product is CASSERRGATEAFF.

A few counts support this clone. The chain has TRBV29-1 and TRBJ1-5; D is uncertain. Trimming cost V 4 bases and J 5 bases, with 9 bases left between them. In germline, CDR1 is SQVTM, CDR2 ANQGSEA. This CDR3 spans 12 amino acids. As DNA, the CDR3 is TGCAGCGTTGGGGAGTTAGATCAGCCCCAGCATTTT. Protein sequence: CSVGELDQPQHF.

This sequence joins TRBV11-2 and TRBJ1-5; unclear D gene. Trimming shortened V by 5 bases and J by 4 bases, and 9 bases separated the two germline ends. CDR1 is SGHAT and CDR2 is FQNNGV in the germline V gene. The CDR3 totals 13 residues. The CDR3 coding sequence is TGTGCCAGCAGCACGAAAGCGAATCAGCCCCAGCATTTT. Amino acids: CASSTKANQPQHF. Variable domain in full (rest from reference TRBV11-2 and TRBJ1-5): EAGVAQSPRYKIIEKRQSVAFWCNPISGHATLYWYQQILGQGPKLLIQFQNNGVVDDSQLPKDRFSAERLKGVDSTLKIQPAKLEDSAVYLCASSTKANQPQHFGDGTRLSIL.